This T cell receptor (beta chain) was captured in a study of T cells expressing NK-cell markers. Looking at the study overall: Seven sequenced donors out of eight were HCMV-seropositive, one seronegative.

TCRdb derives one entry per CDR3 protein from the 5' RACE reads, leaving out DNA. This sample lists 440,000 or so distinct CDR3 sequences; its ten largest clones have roughly 8%. The CDR3 contains 14 residues. Germline V lookup: CDR1 MNHEY, CDR2 SVGEGT. The TCR comes from a woman aged 18-69 years in good health. This chain connects TRBV6-2 or TRBV6-3 to TRBJ1-1. Sequenced: blood T cells: a sorted CD56 or NKG2C T cell subset, CD4+ or CD8+ T cells, or bulk PBMC T cells (not recorded which). Here the CDR3 reads CASSWGPLNTEAFF.